This TCR beta chain was observed in a study of blood T cell repertoires in COVID-19 (dated by TCRdb to 2018 to 2021). About the full investigation: Collaborator samples came from the United States, Italy and Spain and covered acute and convalescent phases of COVID-19. Subjects who had been exposed to COVID-19, were actively infected with it, or had recovered from it provided the deeply sampled blood TCRbeta repertoires that made up the dataset. Where available, HLA class I and class II types were obtained from metadata supplied by the sample provider rather than from assay-based typing. The repertoires were released in a freely available public database meant as a resource for research on the immune response to SARS-CoV-2. The prospective study material was composed of cDNA or gDNA derived from T cells, B-cell-depleted T cells, or PBMCs. A de-identified subject ID, COVID-19 status, age in years and sex were almost always included in the sample metadata. The samples were drawn from two sources: the first 160 participants of the ongoing ImmuneRACE study, and some 1,300 subjects contributed by 6 global collaborators.

The table lists this clone with a count of one. The antigen this receptor binds is unknown. Qualities for individual bases were not recorded, and no much larger clone is one base off. Broad study findings and their caveats: Clinical and demographic metadata were provided uncurated, with the amount varying by source and participant.

V and J are trimmed by 4 bases and 1 base, and the gene matches miss 3 bases of the junction. Looking up the germline V gene yields CDR1 SGHRS and CDR2 YFSETQ. The CDR3 contains 16 residues, cysteine and phenylalanine counted. Only the CDR3 DNA stays, 48 bases, in frame from base 1. Collaborating institutions collected whole blood in K2EDTA tubes following their own protocols. For TCRbeta analysis, collaborators shipped samples in one of three forms: frozen whole blood, isolated PBMCs, or DNA extracted from either of those sample types. TCRbeta CDR3 regions were amplified from genomic DNA by means of the immunoSEQ Assay, a bias-controlled multiplex PCR. For the original study's pipeline: Within the assay, amplification of reference gene primers was used to estimate how many nucleated cells each sample contained. To quantify the absolute abundance of each unique TCRbeta CDR3 rearrangement, sequence reads were collapsed and filtered. For each sample, productive Simpson clonality was calculated as the square root of Simpson's diversity index over productive rearrangements. TCRdb limited this immuneACCESS table to in-frame rearrangements with V and J called. A share of clones is missing; checked studies link under half to unresolved V genes, and the rest is unexplained. V, J and clone size are those of that table, while D and trimming were read from the DNA. Recorded for this sample are about 67,000 clones; about 83% of them occurred a single time. The ten largest clones represent approximately 19% of the sample.

This sequence originates from a woman over 75 with acute or convalescent COVID-19. Sequenced: peripheral blood. The V and J genes are TRBV5-1 and TRBJ2-2; 11 bases in the junction line up with TRBD2. The DNA sequence follows: TGCGCCAGCAGCCCCGGACTAGCGGGGAACACCGGGGAGCTGTTTTTT. It translates as CASSPGLAGNTGELFF.